A single sample is the source of the 21 T cell receptor beta chains below, sequenced in a study of beta chain features in type 1 diabetes. Study-wide points: Shorter TCRB CDR3s, moderately but significantly so, were found in Type 1 diabetes patients in all four CD4+ subsets.

These TCRs are of unknown antigen specificity. Expressed TCRB transcripts were sequenced after all isolated RNA was converted to cDNA. The method was immunoSEQ multiplex PCR; TCRdb's version includes in-frame clones alone and lacks a portion of them. The sample yields roughly 400,000 clones, 8% to 10% seen once. Source material: central memory CD4+ T cells from blood. The receptors derive from a young man with type 1 diabetes.

There are many counts of this clone. V is TRBV5-1 and J is TRBJ2-6, with a tentative D call TRBD2 (6 bases). With 0 bases removed from V and 3 bases from J, the gap between germline ends came to 10 bases. Germline V gene sequence: CDR1 SGHRS, CDR2 YFSETQ. The CDR3 extends over 16 amino acids. The CDR3 is CASSLAQAGGANVLTF. The CDR3 nucleotides read TGCGCCAGCAGCTTGGCCCAAGCGGGTGGGGCCAACGTCCTGACTTTC.

The J gene is TRBJ2-1, the V gene TRBV19; 11 bases align to TRBD2. CDR1 LNHDA and CDR2 SQIVND come from the germline V gene (reference sequence). V lost 6 bases to trimming and J lost 1 base; unmatched junction nucleotides: 5. CDR3 size: 16 residues. CDR3 sequence: CASRPLAGVSYNEQFF. In DNA, the CDR3 is TGTGCCAGTAGACCACTAGCGGGAGTATCCTACAATGAGCAGTTCTTC.

This clone was seen only a few times. The V call is TRBV11-2, the J call TRBJ2-7; 8 bases map to TRBD1. The germline gives CDR1 SGHAT, CDR2 FQNNGV. The CDR3 covers 15 residues. V lost 1 base, J lost 2 bases, and 4 bases stayed unmatched. CDR3 in amino acids: CASSLVAQGAYEQYF. CDR3 nucleotide sequence: TGTGCCAGCAGCTTAGTTGCACAGGGGGCCTACGAGCAGTACTTC.

About this clone: A read error may account for a junction end that differs from germline. The rearrangement links TRBV29-1 to TRBJ2-2, with 8 bases aligning to TRBD1. CDR3 length equals 14 residues. From germline, CDR1 is SQVTM and CDR2 ANQGSEA. Written as DNA, the CDR3 is TGCAGCGTTGAGCGACAGGGGAGCACCGGGGGGCTGTTTTTT. Amino acids: CSVERQGSTGGLFF.

This clone was observed a few times. The genes are TRBV4-2 and TRBJ2-1; tentatively, D is TRBD2 (5 bases). CDR1 and CDR2 (germline): LGHNA, YNFKEQ. This CDR3 region has 18 residues. With 0 bases removed from V and 4 bases from J, the gap between germline ends came to 19 bases. Here the CDR3 reads CASSQDRGQLGGYNEQFF. DNA for the CDR3: TGTGCCAGCAGCCAAGATCGAGGGCAGCTCGGCGGTTACAATGAGCAGTTCTTC.

A few counts support this clone. The J gene is TRBJ2-3, the V gene TRBV28; tentatively, D is TRBD1 (5 bases). V was shortened by 2 bases and J by 5 bases, with 5 bases between the two germline ends. The CDR3 runs to 12 residues. The germline V gene encodes CDR1 MDHEN and CDR2 SYDVKM. The CDR3 bases are TGTGCCAGCAGTTTAAGGGGAGATACGCAGTATTTT. It encodes CASSLRGDTQYF.

This clone has just a few counts. The rearrangement links TRBV5-4 to TRBJ2-2, with 13 bases identical to TRBD2. The CDR3 loop spans 16 amino acids. Germline V gives CDR1 SGHNT, CDR2 YYREEE (reference sequence). The V and J ends lost 3 bases and 6 bases, in that order; junction bases with no gene match: 5. The CDR3 nucleotides read TGTGCCAGCAGCTCCCCACTAGCGGGAGGGGCCGGGGAGCTGTTTTTT. Translated, it gives CASSSPLAGGAGELFF.

Details on this clone: One end of the junction varies from germline; a read error may be responsible. The J gene is TRBJ2-6, the V gene TRBV6-1; TRBD1 matches at 9 bases. The CDR3 is 17 amino acids. Per germline, CDR1 MNHNS and CDR2 SASEGT. Written as DNA, the CDR3 is TGTGCCATCAGTGAACAGGGGGCGGCCTCTGGGGCCAACGTCCTGACTTTC. Amino acids: CAISEQGAASGANVLTF.

There are a few counts of this clone. The rearrangement uses TRBV5-4 and TRBJ2-7; D could derive from TRBD1 or TRBD2 (6 bases each). Trimming took off 4 bases at V and 2 bases at J, with 22 bases between the two ends. The CDR3 runs to 17 residues. The germline gives CDR1 SGHNT, CDR2 YYREEE (reference sequence). The CDR3 reads CASSQDWGAGKAYEQYF. For the CDR3, the DNA is TGTGCCAGCAGCCAAGATTGGGGGGCTGGGAAGGCCTACGAGCAGTACTTC.

This chain joins TRBV4-2 and TRBJ2-1, with 9 bases lining up with TRBD2. The V and J ends lost 3 bases and 1 base, in that order; junction bases with no gene match: 4. The germline CDR1 and CDR2 sequences are LGHNA and YNFKEQ. CDR3 size: 16 residues. The DNA of the CDR3 is TGTGCCAGCAGCCAGAATAGCGGGGGTTCCTACAATGAGCAGTTCTTC. Translation: CASSQNSGGSYNEQFF.

This clone occurred a few times. The chain recombines TRBV28 with TRBJ2-7, with D perhaps TRBD1 or TRBD2 (7 bases each). The germline gives CDR1 MDHEN, CDR2 SYDVKM. V shed 5 bases and J shed 3 bases, with 17 bases lying between them. CDR3 length: 15 amino acids. CDR3 in amino acids: CASSGSGTAYYEQYF. In DNA form, the CDR3 reads TGTGCCAGCAGTGGCAGCGGGACAGCCTACTACGAGCAGTACTTC.

Comments on this clone: The same CDR3 also results from other DNA sequences found in this sample. The chain uses TRBV28 and TRBJ2-1; unclear D gene. The germline V gene encodes CDR1 MDHEN and CDR2 SYDVKM. V was cut by 3 bases and J by 5 bases, with 2 bases left in between. The CDR3 has 11 amino acids. The CDR3 nucleotides are TGTGCCAGCAGTTTGAACAATGAGCAGTTCTTC. Translating it yields CASSLNNEQFF.

This clone was picked up a small number of times. The chain has TRBV5-4 and TRBJ2-1, with 13 bases aligning to TRBD2. The V and J ends lost 3 bases and 0 bases, in that order; junction bases with no gene match: 3. Germline CDR1 and CDR2: SGHNT and YYREEE (reference sequence). The CDR3 runs to 17 residues. CDR3: CASSYRLAGGSYNEQFF. The CDR3 bases are TGTGCCAGCAGCTACAGACTAGCGGGGGGCTCCTACAATGAGCAGTTCTTC.

Of note for this clone: Other DNA sequences in this specimen translate into the identical CDR3. The rearrangement joins TRBV5-1 to TRBJ1-1; 8 bases are shared with TRBD1. The CDR3 has 15 residues. Trimming cost V 4 bases and J 1 base; bases outside gene matches: 6. Germline loops: CDR1 SGHRS, CDR2 YFSETQ. The CDR3 DNA follows: TGCGCCAGCAGCACCCTAGGGACAGGGAACACTGAAGCTTTCTTT. Translating it yields CASSTLGTGNTEAFF. Combining the CDR3 with reference TRBV5-1 and TRBJ1-1 gives the whole variable domain KAGVTQTPRYLIKTRGQQVTLSCSPISGHRSVSWYQQTPGQGLQFLFEYFSETQRNKGNFPGRFSGRQFSNSRSEMNVSTLELGDSALYLCASSTLGTGNTEAFFGQGTRLTVV.

The rearrangement links TRBV7-8 to TRBJ2-7; D uncertain. The V end lost 0 bases, the J end lost 0 bases, and 9 bases lay between the germline ends. CDR1 and CDR2 (germline): SGHVS, FQNEAQ. CDR3 length equals 15 residues. CDR3 nucleotides: TGTGCCAGCAGCTTAGCGGAGACCACCTCCTACGAGCAGTACTTC. This sequence encodes CASSLAETTSYEQYF.

V is TRBV29-1 and J is TRBJ1-5; 8 positions agree with TRBD1. Germline CDR1 SQVTM, CDR2 ANQGSEA. CDR3 size: 14 residues. V shed 6 bases, J shed 1 base, and the junction held 5 bases outside the gene matches. As DNA, the CDR3 is TGCAGCGTCGCCACAGGGGGAAGCAATCAGCCCCAGCATTTT. This sequence encodes CSVATGGSNQPQHF.

This clone was seen at least ten times. The CDR3 is CASSLSGDRVEGYTF. The CDR3 nucleotides are TGTGCCAGCAGTTTATCAGGGGACAGGGTGGAAGGCTACACCTTC. The chain couples TRBV27 to TRBJ1-2, with TRBD1 matching 9 bases. V lost 0 bases, J lost 8 bases, and 7 bases stayed unmatched. Looked up from germline, CDR1 is MNHEY and CDR2 is SMNVEV (reference sequence). The CDR3 is 15 residues long.

The chain couples TRBV28 to TRBJ1-1; unclear D gene. The CDR3 extends over 15 amino acids. Germline V gene data show CDR1 as MDHEN and CDR2 as SYDVKM. Trimming cost V 7 bases and J 0 bases, with 15 bases left between them. The CDR3 region has the DNA TGTGCCAGCACTTTTGGAAGCTTCCTGAACACTGAAGCTTTCTTT. It codes for CASTFGSFLNTEAFF. The entire variable domain, with the rest obtained from reference TRBV28 and TRBJ1-1, is as follows: DVKVTQSSRYLVKRTGEKVFLECVQDMDHENMFWYRQDPGLGLRLIYFSYDVKMKEKGDIPEGYSVSREKKERFSLILESASTNQTSMYLCASTFGSFLNTEAFFGQGTRLTVV.

V is TRBV5-1 and J is TRBJ2-7; TRBD1 might be the D (5 bases). CDR1 and CDR2 from the germline V gene are SGHRS and YFSETQ. The length of the CDR3 is 15 residues. V lost 2 bases, J lost 2 bases, and 14 bases lay in between. The CDR3 is CASSLGAGLTYEQYF. The CDR3 DNA follows: TGCGCCAGCAGCTTAGGGGCAGGTCTCACCTACGAGCAGTACTTC.

The chain links TRBV27 to TRBJ2-5; TRBD1 matches 7 bases. This CDR3 region has 17 residues. Germline loops: CDR1 MNHEY, CDR2 SMNVEV (reference sequence). After removal of 6 bases from V and 0 bases from J, the junction contained 13 bases not matched to a gene. The CDR3 loop is CASRRMDRFRYQETQYF. The CDR3 DNA reads TGTGCCAGCAGACGCATGGACAGGTTCCGATACCAAGAGACCCAGTACTTC.

This clone was observed a handful of times. This chain links TRBV6-1 with TRBJ1-5, with 9 bases aligning to TRBD1. Germline trimming cut 5 bases from V and 6 bases from J; bases unmatched to any gene: 5. CDR1 MNHNS and CDR2 SASEGT come from the germline V gene. The CDR3 is made up of 14 amino acids. The DNA of the CDR3 is TGTGCCAGCAGTTCCCGGACAGGGGTTCAGCCCCAGCATTTT. Translation gives CASSSRTGVQPQHF.